The TCR beta chain described here comes from a study of T cell repertoires in cytomegalovirus infection. Turning to the study itself: Matching HLA type and CMV infection were both indicated by public TCR beta signatures.

This clonotype came up many times. Its cognate antigen is unknown. The CDR3 sequence is 17 residues long. With V trimmed by 3 bases and J by 5 bases, 12 bases remained unmatched. Looked up from germline, CDR1 is SGHTA and CDR2 is FQGNSA. One entry per CDR3 protein results from TCRdb running MiXCR on the reads. There are roughly 45,000 distinct CDR3 sequences in the sample; about a fifth occur only once, and around 90% lies in the top ten. Study findings and constraints: Ex vivo, HLA-C-restricted CMV-specific TCR beta clonotypes prevailed over the rest of the response.

The chain uses TRBV7-2 and TRBJ1-5; TRBD1 matches 8 bases. This TCR derives from a human donor in good health (CMV status not recorded). Some clones in this sample may be carry-over from other donors' samples. This specimen consisted of CD8+ T cells from cultured PBMCs, obtained from culture after CMV antigen stimulation. DNA for the CDR3: TGTGCCAGCAGCTTGAACGGTCTGGACAGGGTTGATCAGCCCCAGCATTTT. It specifies CASSLNGLDRVDQPQHF.